The subject of this entry is one TCR beta chain. Its specificity is unknown. These data are taken from a study of T cells and Merkel cell carcinoma outcomes. Study-wide points: Repertoire plus T-cell density reportedly predicted Merkel cell carcinoma outcomes.

Germline CDR1 and CDR2: MNHNS and SASEGT. V lost 6 bases and J lost 0, with 15 bases in between. The CDR3 runs 15 residues. Measured with immunoSEQ multiplex PCR; TCRdb has only the in-frame clones, and not every one. The data show roughly 1,900 clones, 90% to 95% seen once. The chain employs TRBV6-1 and TRBJ2-7; no clear D gene. The receptor comes from a human donor with Merkel cell carcinoma. The material sequenced was tumor tissue from Merkel cell carcinoma. The CDR3 is CASRERLASSYEQYF. The CDR3 nucleotides read TGTGCCAGCAGGGAAAGGCTGGCAAGCTCCTACGAGCAGTACTTC.